Described below is a single T cell receptor (beta chain) sequence and its context. This clonotype came up many times. This clone's antigen is unknown. Base qualities are not at hand, and no much larger clone is one base apart. These data come from a study of T cells after yellow fever vaccination (dated by TCRdb to between 2019 and 2020). For the wider study: The SMART-Seq v4 Ultra Low Input RNA kit was used to prepare libraries from fractions with low cell numbers. Two healthy male donors, one aged 18 to 29 and one aged 30 to 40 years, made up the cohort. Bulk PBMC replicates and cell subsets were isolated from blood drawn at multiple timepoints before and after both primary and secondary immunization. To follow T-cell clones before and after primary and booster YFV17D yellow fever vaccination, bulk TCR alpha and beta repertoires were sequenced over time. General conclusions and limits of the study: A small fraction of clonotypes showed up in both the CD4 and CD8 compartments, probably as a result of convergent recombination. Compared with the primary T-cell response, the secondary T-cell response was weaker but faster, peaking on day 5 rather than day 15. Because the study included only a couple of donors, the extent to which the findings can be generalized is limited. Computational filtering was required because FACS-sorted repertoires could contain abundant contaminating clonotypes from the bulk population. Most clones expanded after primary vaccination (around 96% of CD4 and 88% of CD8) were re-detected after the booster, suggesting that broad memory maintenance occurred.

The sample's treatment or condition label is to be understood as: live attenuated yellow fever vaccine strain. PBMCs were isolated from peripheral blood using a standard Ficoll-Paque protocol. Dynabeads CD4 and CD8 positive selection kits were used to isolate the CD4 and CD8 T-cell fractions. RNA was extracted with TriZol from bulk PBMCs, CD4 and CD8 fractions, and dextramer-positive and dextramer-negative fractions. CDR1 SEHNR and CDR2 FQNEAQ were looked up in the germline V gene (reference sequence). The CDR3 runs 15 residues from the cysteine to the phenylalanine. Only the CDR3 part of the read is kept: 45 bases, read in frame from the first base. V is shortened by 4 bases, J by 2 bases, and the region joining them spans 9 bases. Synthesis of TCR cDNA relied on 5'RACE template switching, a step that introduced a universal primer site along with unique molecular identifiers. Priming of cDNA synthesis was performed from both the TCR alpha and TCR beta constant segments. Libraries were amplified in two PCR steps, with sample barcodes and sequencing adapters added in the second step. Sequencing of libraries was performed on Illumina HiSeq 2500 (2x100 bp) or NovaSeq (2x150 bp). The paper's data handling went like this. MIGEC handled demultiplexing of reads and collapsing into UMI consensus sequences, while MiXCR performed V(D)J alignment. Clonotypes responding to the vaccine were identified with edgeR on replicate PBMC samples, with the criteria of FDR below 0.01 and a log2 fold change above 5 up to day 15. Each bulk clonotype was labeled CD4 or CD8 based on which sequenced repertoire, CD4 or CD8, contained the clonotype at higher abundance. The raw public data were reprocessed by TCRdb itself: fastp quality trimming at Q25, MiXCR clonotype calling, in-frame beta chains only. Each CDR3 protein appears once, grouped with its most common genes and DNA. These V and J calls derive from TCRdb rather than the authors' analysis. The sample has about 69,000 distinct CDR3 sequences on record, 5% to 6.5% of them singletons. In total, the top ten clones hold roughly 2% of the sample.

The V and J segments used are TRBV7-9 and TRBJ2-6, with the D gene uncertain. This sample comprised CD4+ T cells sorted from PBMCs, obtained more than 14 days after the first yellow fever vaccination. This sequence was found in a man between 18 and 35 years old who received the YFV17D yellow fever vaccine. The CDR3 is CASSSPKTGANVLTF. The DNA sequence is given as TGTGCCAGCAGCTCACCAAAAACTGGGGCCAACGTCCTGACTTTC.